The rows below give T cell receptor beta chains drawn from one sample of a study of human T cells and chemical hapten exposure. Using its own MiXCR run on the RACE reads, TCRdb lists one record per CDR3 protein. Of 89,000 or so distinct CDR3 sequences in the sample, 7.5% to 9.5% were seen once. Source: whole blood, taken in connection with sensitization to the hapten diphenylcyclopropenone (DPC). The receptors come from a man in his forties or fifties with alopecia areata. Some clones in this sample may be carry-over from other donors' samples. CDR3s include the opening cysteine and the closing phenylalanine or tryptophan. D genes are given only for firm matches. Some rows mark clone size as missing; the rest say once, few, many or name a class of expanded clone.

D: TRBD2; size: few; J: TRBJ2-2; V: TRBV24-1; CDR3: CATSDPLSGRTGELFF; DNA: TGTGCCACCAGTGACCCCCTAAGCGGGAGGACCGGGGAGCTGTTTTTT
D: NA; size: once; J: TRBJ2-3; V: TRBV5-1; CDR3: CASSFFSESTDTQYF; DNA: TGCGCCAGCAGTTTCTTCAGTGAATCCACAGATACGCAGTATTTT
D: NA; size: many; J: TRBJ2-4; V: TRBV25-1; CDR3: CASSEGGRRNIQYF; DNA: TGTGCCAGCAGTGAAGGAGGGAGGAGAAACATTCAGTACTTC
D: TRBD1; size: many; J: TRBJ1-1; V: TRBV5-1; CDR3: CASSWGTGAEAFF; DNA: TGCGCCAGCAGCTGGGGGACAGGGGCTGAAGCTTTCTTT
D: NA; size: few; J: TRBJ1-5; V: TRBV3-1; CDR3: CASSQDLPSRPQHF; DNA: TGTGCCAGCAGCCAAGACCTTCCGTCTCGGCCCCAGCATTTT
D: NA; size: NA; J: TRBJ1-2; V: TRBV6-5; CDR3: CASSYGHSDGYTF; DNA: TGTGCCAGCAGTTACGGACATTCCGATGGCTACACCTTC
D: NA; size: many; J: TRBJ2-3; V: TRBV6-5; CDR3: CASSYSGAMTDTQYF; DNA: TGTGCCAGCAGTTACTCCGGGGCAATGACAGATACGCAGTATTTT
D: TRBD2; size: many; J: TRBJ2-1; V: TRBV7-2; CDR3: CASSSWTSGSNEQFF; DNA: TGTGCCAGCAGCTCGTGGACTAGCGGGAGCAATGAGCAGTTCTTC
D: NA; size: few; J: TRBJ1-5; V: TRBV5-1; CDR3: CASSLEPGRAQPQHF; DNA: TGCGCCAGCAGCTTGGAACCGGGCCGGGCTCAGCCCCAGCATTTT
D: NA; size: few; J: TRBJ2-5; V: TRBV30; CDR3: CAWSVGSGPAETQYF; DNA: TGTGCCTGGAGTGTTGGGAGCGGGCCCGCAGAGACCCAGTACTTC
D: NA; size: many; J: TRBJ2-4; V: TRBV29-1; CDR3: CSVEVGNGWIQYF; DNA: TGCAGCGTTGAAGTGGGGAACGGTTGGATTCAGTACTTC
D: NA; size: many; J: TRBJ1-1; V: TRBV30; CDR3: CAWNGGPTEAFF; DNA: TGTGCCTGGAACGGGGGGCCCACTGAAGCTTTCTTT
D: NA; size: many; J: TRBJ1-6; V: TRBV6-1; CDR3: CASSEVGRPLHF; DNA: TGTGCCAGCAGTGAAGTCGGTCGCCCCCTCCACTTT
D: NA; size: NA; J: TRBJ2-3; V: TRBV27; CDR3: CASSLGDATDTQYF; DNA: TGTGCCAGCAGTCTAGGGGACGCCACAGATACGCAGTATTTT
D: NA; size: many; J: TRBJ2-2; V: TRBV5-6; CDR3: CASSLESRYTGELFF; DNA: TGTGCCAGCAGCTTGGAGTCCAGATACACCGGGGAGCTGTTTTTT
D: NA; size: NA; J: TRBJ1-5; V: TRBV7-9; CDR3: CASSLGFLIGDIRGHF; DNA: TGTGCCAGCAGCTTAGGATTTCTAATTGGAGATATCAGAGGGCATTTT
D: NA; size: NA; J: TRBJ2-3; V: TRBV24-1; CDR3: CATSDLQEGTDTQYF; DNA: TGTGCCACCAGTGATTTGCAGGAAGGCACAGATACGCAGTATTTT
D: NA; size: many; J: TRBJ1-1; V: TRBV6-5; CDR3: CASSQGITEAFF; DNA: TGTGCCAGCAGCCAGGGGATCACTGAAGCTTTCTTT
D: NA; size: few; J: TRBJ1-4; V: TRBV2; CDR3: CASSEVGQRGEKLFF; DNA: TGTGCCAGCAGTGAAGTAGGACAACGGGGTGAAAAACTGTTTTTT
D: TRBD2; size: few; J: TRBJ2-3; V: TRBV6-5; CDR3: CASSQLAGGPPDTQYF; DNA: TGTGCCAGCAGTCAACTAGCGGGAGGGCCGCCAGATACGCAGTATTTT
D: NA; size: NA; J: TRBJ2-3; V: TRBV11-2; CDR3: CASSLGVADTQYF; DNA: TGTGCCAGCAGCTTAGGAGTGGCAGATACGCAGTATTTT
D: NA; size: many; J: TRBJ2-3; V: TRBV20-1; CDR3: CSASEGVTDTQYF; DNA: TGCAGTGCTAGTGAAGGGGTCACAGATACGCAGTATTTT
D: NA; size: few; J: TRBJ2-1; V: TRBV28; CDR3: CASRASSSYNEQFF; DNA: TGTGCCAGCAGGGCCAGCAGCTCCTACAATGAGCAGTTCTTC
D: TRBD2; size: few; J: TRBJ2-7; V: TRBV29-1; CDR3: CSVEIAGVVDKQYF; DNA: TGCAGCGTTGAAATAGCGGGAGTGGTAGATAAGCAGTACTTC
D: NA; size: NA; J: TRBJ2-3; V: TRBV7-2; CDR3: CASSLDRGTDTQYF; DNA: TGTGCCAGCAGCTTAGACAGGGGCACAGATACGCAGTATTTT
D: NA; size: NA; J: TRBJ2-7; V: TRBV6-2/TRBV6-3; CDR3: CASSPARDGTYEQYF; DNA: TGTGCCAGCAGTCCAGCAAGGGACGGGACCTACGAGCAGTACTTC
D: TRBD2; size: NA; J: TRBJ2-7; V: TRBV29-1; CDR3: CSVCPSGPGEQYF; DNA: TGCAGCGTTTGCCCTAGCGGTCCCGGCGAGCAGTACTTC
D: TRBD2; size: many; J: TRBJ2-1; V: TRBV20-1; CDR3: CSASLLAGGGEQFF; DNA: TGCAGTGCTAGCCTACTAGCGGGAGGAGGGGAGCAGTTCTTC
D: TRBD1; size: many; J: TRBJ2-5; V: TRBV28; CDR3: CASSSGDRDEETQYF; DNA: TGTGCCAGCAGTTCCGGGGACAGGGATGAAGAGACCCAGTACTTC
D: TRBD2; size: NA; J: TRBJ2-1; V: TRBV4-1; CDR3: CASSQVPGAGNEQFF; DNA: TGCGCCAGCAGCCAAGTTCCGGGAGCGGGGAATGAGCAGTTCTTC
D: NA; size: NA; J: TRBJ2-2; V: TRBV9; CDR3: CASSVKGGGQSGELFF; DNA: TGTGCCAGCAGCGTAAAAGGGGGAGGGCAGAGCGGGGAGCTGTTTTTT
D: NA; size: few; J: TRBJ1-5; V: TRBV3-1; CDR3: CASSQDAQPQHF; DNA: TGTGCCAGCAGCCAAGATGCTCAGCCCCAGCATTTT
D: NA; size: few; J: TRBJ2-7; V: TRBV19; CDR3: CASSIGLLSYEQYF; DNA: TGTGCCAGTAGTATCGGCCTTCTCTCCTACGAGCAGTACTTC
D: NA; size: few; J: TRBJ1-2; V: TRBV10-2; CDR3: CASSDPTDPFPNYGYTF; DNA: TGCGCCAGCAGTGACCCGACAGACCCTTTCCCTAACTATGGCTACACCTTC
D: TRBD1; size: few; J: TRBJ1-6; V: TRBV6-2/TRBV6-3; CDR3: CASEATGEYNSPLHF; DNA: TGTGCCAGCGAGGCGACAGGGGAATATAATTCACCCCTCCACTTT
D: NA; size: many; J: TRBJ2-1; V: TRBV29-1; CDR3: CSVPGLGTYNEQFF; DNA: TGCAGCGTCCCTGGACTGGGGACCTACAATGAGCAGTTCTTC
D: NA; size: NA; J: TRBJ2-3; V: TRBV5-4; CDR3: CASSLTPDTQYF; DNA: TGTGCCAGCAGCTTGACCCCAGATACGCAGTATTTT
D: NA; size: few; J: TRBJ2-1; V: TRBV5-1; CDR3: CASSLVAAVARNEQFF; DNA: TGCGCCAGCAGCTTGGTCGCGGCCGTAGCCCGCAATGAGCAGTTCTTC
D: NA; size: NA; J: TRBJ2-5; V: TRBV5-4; CDR3: CASSRQDAQETQYF; DNA: TGTGCCAGCAGCCGACAAGACGCCCAAGAGACCCAGTACTTC
D: TRBD1; size: many; J: TRBJ1-6; V: TRBV7-2; CDR3: CASSRQGSTLHF; DNA: TGTGCCAGCAGCAGACAGGGTTCCACCCTCCACTTT
D: NA; size: few; J: TRBJ1-1; V: TRBV18; CDR3: CASSQGVMNTEAFF; DNA: TGTGCCAGCTCACAGGGAGTAATGAACACTGAAGCTTTCTTT